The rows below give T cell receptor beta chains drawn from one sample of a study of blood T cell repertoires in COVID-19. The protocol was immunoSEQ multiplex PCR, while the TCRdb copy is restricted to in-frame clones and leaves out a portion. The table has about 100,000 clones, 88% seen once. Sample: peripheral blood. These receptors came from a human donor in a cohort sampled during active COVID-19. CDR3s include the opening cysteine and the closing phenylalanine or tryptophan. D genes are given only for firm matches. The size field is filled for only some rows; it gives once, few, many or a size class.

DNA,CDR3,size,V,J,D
TGTGCCAGCAGGCCGGGACAGGCCTTTTCTGCCTACGAGCAGTACTTC,CASRPGQAFSAYEQYF,-,TRBV28,TRBJ2-7,TRBD1
TGTGCCAGCAGTTCCGCTCGGACGCGGGGCAATGAGCAGTTCTTC,CASSSARTRGNEQFF,-,TRBV6-6,TRBJ2-1,-
TGTGCCAGCAGCCAAGGGGACAGGGGGCCTGGCTACACCTTC,CASSQGDRGPGYTF,-,TRBV3-1/TRBV3-2,TRBJ1-2,TRBD1
TGTGCCAGTTCAGGGGGCGGGGAGACCCAGTACTTC,CASSGGGETQYF,once,TRBV19,TRBJ2-5,TRBD1
TGTGCCAGCAGCTTACGTGGGACTAGCGTCTCCTACGAGCAGTACTTC,CASSLRGTSVSYEQYF,-,TRBV7-2,TRBJ2-7,TRBD2
TGCGCCAGCAGCTTGGTGCCAGGGGATTCCACCGGGGAGCTGTTTTTT,CASSLVPGDSTGELFF,-,TRBV5-1,TRBJ2-2,-
TGTGCCAGCAGCTTAGACAGGGGGTTCACCGGGGAGCTGTTTTTT,CASSLDRGFTGELFF,-,TRBV7-9,TRBJ2-2,TRBD1
TGTGCCACCAGTGATACCGGGACAGGAGGTTACAATGAGCAGTTCTTC,CATSDTGTGGYNEQFF,-,TRBV24-1,TRBJ2-1,TRBD1
TGTGCCAGCAGCTACCGGACTAGCGGGAGCGGGGAGCTGTTTTTT,CASSYRTSGSGELFF,once,TRBV7-2,TRBJ2-2,TRBD2
TGTGCCAGTAGTATAGACGGGGGGGCCCATGGCCTAGCCAAAAACATTCAGTACTTC,CASSIDGGAHGLAKNIQYF,-,TRBV19,TRBJ2-4,TRBD2
TGCAGCGTTGCTCCGCAGGGAGGCGTAGGCACTGAAGCTTTCTTT,CSVAPQGGVGTEAFF,few,TRBV29-1,TRBJ1-1,-
TGTGCCAGCAGCTTGGATCCCAAAGGGGGCGCAGATACGCAGTATTTT,CASSLDPKGGADTQYF,-,TRBV5-4,TRBJ2-3,TRBD1
TGTGCCAGCAGCCGAAATCAGGGGTTTGCCGAGCGGGATACTCAGTTCTTC,CASSRNQGFAERDTQFF,-,TRBV7-9,TRBJ2-1,-
TGTGCCAGCTCACCGCAGGTAGGGAGTCGGGCTGAAAAACTGTTTTTT,CASSPQVGSRAEKLFF,-,TRBV18,TRBJ1-4,-
TGTGCCAGCAGTGACTCACCCGGAGTCAGTGAGCAGTTCTTC,CASSDSPGVSEQFF,-,TRBV6-4,TRBJ2-1,-
TGTGCCAGTAGTATCGGGGGGAACACTGAAGCTTTCTTT,CASSIGGNTEAFF,once,TRBV19,TRBJ1-1,-
TGTGCCAGCAGAAGGGGTGGGCGGAGCAATCAGCCCCAGCATTTT,CASRRGGRSNQPQHF,-,TRBV21-1,TRBJ1-5,-
TGTGCCAGCGGCAAATCGGGACTAGCGGGAGCACGGGGAGAGACCCAGTACTTC,CASGKSGLAGARGETQYF,-,TRBV27,TRBJ2-5,TRBD2
TGTGCCTGGAGGGACAGGGGGTCACCGCCCGAGCAGTACTTC,CAWRDRGSPPEQYF,-,TRBV30,TRBJ2-7,TRBD1
TGTGCCAGCAGCTTAAATTTCGGTTACAATGAGCAGTTCTTC,CASSLNFGYNEQFF,few,TRBV11-2,TRBJ2-1,-
TGTGCCAGCAGCATACTTGGGACTAGCGGGAGGAATGAGCAGTTCTTC,CASSILGTSGRNEQFF,-,TRBV7-2,TRBJ2-1,TRBD2
TGCGCCAGCAGCCAAGCCGCCGGGTCCTCGGGGGAGCAGTACTTC,CASSQAAGSSGEQYF,once,TRBV4-1,TRBJ2-7,-
TGCAGCGTTGAGGGGGGTGTGGGGTACAATGAGCAGTTCTTC,CSVEGGVGYNEQFF,-,TRBV29-1,TRBJ2-1,-
TGTGCCAGCAGCCTCGGACAGAACACTGAAGCTTTCTTT,CASSLGQNTEAFF,-,TRBV28,TRBJ1-1,-
TGTGCCAGCAGTGAGGGCGGGAGAGGTTCCGGGGAGCTGTTTTTT,CASSEGGRGSGELFF,once,TRBV2,TRBJ2-2,TRBD2
TGTGCCAGCTCACCACCCAGGCTCTACGAGCAGTACTTC,CASSPPRLYEQYF,-,TRBV18,TRBJ2-7,-
TGTGCCAGCAGGCTAGCGGGAGTAACCGGGGAGCTGTTTTTT,CASRLAGVTGELFF,-,TRBV2,TRBJ2-2,TRBD2
TGCAGTGCTAGTCCCCTGGTAAGCCGAGAAGCGGGAGTGTTGGATACGCAGTATTTT,CSASPLVSREAGVLDTQYF,-,TRBV20-1,TRBJ2-3,TRBD2
TGTGCCATCAGTGAGTCCCGGACTAGCGGCAATGAGCAGTTCTTC,CAISESRTSGNEQFF,-,TRBV10-3,TRBJ2-1,TRBD2
TGTGCCACCAGCAGAGATCCCGAGAGGCAAACGAACACTGAAGCTTTCTTT,CATSRDPERQTNTEAFF,-,TRBV15,TRBJ1-1,-
TGTGCCAGCAGTTTAAAGGGTGAGGGGGCTAGAGGCTACACCTTC,CASSLKGEGARGYTF,-,TRBV27,TRBJ1-2,TRBD1
TGTGCCAGCAGCTTAGGGGTGCAGGGATCAGCTTTCTTT,CASSLGVQGSAFF,once,TRBV11-2,TRBJ1-1,-
TGTGCCAGCAGGCGAGGAGCTGAAGCTTTCTTT,CASRRGAEAFF,-,TRBV6-5,TRBJ1-1,-
TGTGCCAGCAGTGAAATGACAGGGTCTTATGGCTACACCTTC,CASSEMTGSYGYTF,-,TRBV6-1,TRBJ1-2,TRBD1
TGTGCCAGCAGATTAACGGGAGTTCCTGGCTACACCTTC,CASRLTGVPGYTF,-,TRBV11-2,TRBJ1-2,-
TGTGCCTGGGATAGTTATAACACCGGGGAGCTGTTTTTT,CAWDSYNTGELFF,-,TRBV30,TRBJ2-2,-
TGCGCCAGCAGCTTGGATCTCGGGAGAGGTACAGATACGCAGTATTTT,CASSLDLGRGTDTQYF,-,TRBV5-1,TRBJ2-3,-
TGCAGTGCTAGAGATCTGCCAGGGTTC,CSARDLPGF,-,TRBV20-1,TRBJ1-2,-
TGTGCCAGCAGGGCAGGGGGCGACTATGGCTACACCTTC,CASRAGGDYGYTF,-,TRBV5-6,TRBJ1-2,TRBD1
TGTGCCAGTAGTTCAAAGCTCGGACAGGGAGGCACAGATACGCAGTATTTT,CASSSKLGQGGTDTQYF,-,TRBV19,TRBJ2-3,TRBD1
TGTGCCACTCAAGGGGGCAGGGGGCAAGAGACCCAGTACTTC,CATQGGRGQETQYF,-,TRBV5-4,TRBJ2-5,TRBD1
TGTGCCAGCAGCGCGACGGACAGTGGGGGCTATGGGACTGAAGCTTTCTTT,CASSATDSGGYGTEAFF,-,TRBV9,TRBJ1-1,-
TGTGCCAGCAGTTGGAGGGCCTACGAGCAGTACTTC,CASSWRAYEQYF,-,TRBV28,TRBJ2-7,-
TGTGCCAGTAGAGGCAACAGCTACAATGAGCAGTTCTTC,CASRGNSYNEQFF,-,TRBV19,TRBJ2-1,-
TGTGCCAGCAGGATGGGACTTACCTACGAGCAGTACTTC,CASRMGLTYEQYF,once,TRBV2,TRBJ2-7,-
TGTGCCAGCAGCCCAATGCGTGGGGCCCTTGAGCAGTTCTTC,CASSPMRGALEQFF,-,TRBV11-3,TRBJ2-1,-
TGTGCCAGCAAAAACACCGGGACAGGGCCCTATGGCTACACCTTC,CASKNTGTGPYGYTF,once,TRBV27,TRBJ1-2,TRBD1
TGTGCCAGCACCCGACAGGGCACCCTGGCTGGCTACACCTTC,CASTRQGTLAGYTF,-,TRBV28,TRBJ1-2,TRBD1
TGTGCCAGCAGCGTAATATCCGGGACAGGGGGAGGCTACACCTTC,CASSVISGTGGGYTF,once,TRBV9,TRBJ1-2,TRBD1
TGTGCCAGCAGTTCCCGTCGGACAGGTTTCTCTGGAAACACCATATATTTT,CASSSRRTGFSGNTIYF,-,TRBV7-9,TRBJ1-3,TRBD1
TGTGCCAGTAGTAAGGGACAGGTCTATGGCTACACCTTC,CASSKGQVYGYTF,-,TRBV19,TRBJ1-2,TRBD1